This T cell receptor beta chain derives from a study of T-cell memory formation after mild COVID-19 (dated by TCRdb to the early 2020s). In terms of the full investigation: TCR sequence clusters from the two donors were found to be largely donor specific. Two young, previously healthy adult volunteers, one female and one male, were included in the cohort. T-cell clones expanding and contracting after mild COVID-19 in two donors were tracked by longitudinal TCRalpha and TCRbeta repertoire sequencing.

Ficoll-Paque density gradient centrifugation was used to isolate PBMCs. Points the paper makes about the study in general: Contracting CD4+ clones turned up mainly in the CM and EM memory subsets, whereas EMRA was where CD8+ clones were enriched. Clones contracting from day 15 to 85 had balanced CD4/CD8 phenotypes, while a second wave expanding from day 15 to 37 was biased towards CD4+. The study covered only a couple of mild cases, and larger cohorts including severe cases with pre-infection samples were considered necessary. The second-wave clones that peaked on day 37 were not confirmed to be SARS-CoV-2 specific. Some responding clones were detected in pre-infection memory, which suggested that pre-existing cross-reactive memory T cells had joined the SARS-CoV-2 response.

The run used an Illumina NovaSeq 6000. Using 5'RACE with constant-segment primers, TCRalpha and TCRbeta cDNA libraries were constructed, with sample barcodes and unique molecular identifiers added in the process. RNA was extracted from every sample with Trizol reagent. Library amplification was performed in two PCR steps, and a second sample barcode and Illumina TruSeq adapters were introduced in the second step. Libraries were sequenced on an Illumina NovaSeq with 2 x 150 bp paired-end reads. The authors processed their data as follows. The reads were demultiplexed and collapsed into UMI-guided consensus sequences using migec v1.2.7. With mixcr v2.1.11, UMI consensuses were aligned to TRA and TRB V and J templates and assembled into clonotypes. A clonotype was counted as expanded or contracted only when both edgeR and NoisET called the clonotype significant, with the noise models trained on biological replicates. For edgeR calls, the thresholds were a false discovery rate-adjusted p below 0.01 and a log2 fold-change of 1. As an exploratory analysis of dynamics, max-normalized trajectories of the 1000 most abundant clonotypes were examined by PCA with hierarchical clustering. Each responding clone was given a CD4 or CD8 phenotype based on the CD4+ and CD8+ repertoires, which had been sequenced separately. TCRdb passed the public sequencing reads through fastp at Q25 and MiXCR, retaining productive beta sequences. Each record represents a unique CDR3 protein, reported with the most common genes and DNA among its rows. The V and J calls come from TCRdb's annotation, not from the publication. For this sample there are 500,000 to 550,000 distinct CDR3 sequences; approximately 20% appear just once. 9.5% to 15% of the sample is in the top ten clones.

The CDR1 and CDR2 encoded by the germline V gene are MNHEY and SVGEGT. From cysteine to phenylalanine, the CDR3 is 13 amino acids long. Of the read, only the CDR3 DNA is kept; its 39 bases are in frame from base 1. V and J lose 0 bases and 7 bases, and a span of 7 bases separates them. Comments on this clonotype: No antigen is known for it. Nothing much larger sits one base from this clone, and base qualities are not available.

Rearrangement joined TRBV6-2 or TRBV6-3 to TRBJ2-1; the D gene remains uncertain. Source material: PBMCs or a T cell subset sorted from them (not recorded which). The receptor comes from an adult woman who had mild COVID-19 (a few samples of this study predate the infection). The sample titles of this study are shuffled in the database, so cell type and time point are left out; the donor was told from shared clones. The base sequence is TGTGCCAGCAGTTACTCGTACGAGAATGAGCAGTTCTTC. It encodes CASSYSYENEQFF.